This T cell receptor beta chain originates from a study of T cell changes during pregnancy in multiple sclerosis. Sequencing used immunoSEQ multiplex PCR; TCRdb keeps in-frame clones, though not all of them. Of about 44,000 clones in the sample, around 92% are singletons; the top ten hold 0.52%. CDR1 is SGDLS, CDR2 YYNGEE, per germline. CDR3 length equals 15 residues. Trimming removed 0 bases from V and 0 bases from J, with 8 bases in between. V gene TRBV9 combines with J gene TRBJ2-3; D is perhaps TRBD2 (5 bases). The origin of this receptor is a female donor with multiple sclerosis, enrolled in a pregnancy study. Sequencing was performed on CD4+ T cells from peripheral blood mononuclear cells, taken in the third trimester of pregnancy. CDR3 sequence reads: CASSVGGSSTDTQYF. In nucleotides, the CDR3 is TGTGCCAGCAGCGTAGGAGGGAGTAGCACAGATACGCAGTATTTT.